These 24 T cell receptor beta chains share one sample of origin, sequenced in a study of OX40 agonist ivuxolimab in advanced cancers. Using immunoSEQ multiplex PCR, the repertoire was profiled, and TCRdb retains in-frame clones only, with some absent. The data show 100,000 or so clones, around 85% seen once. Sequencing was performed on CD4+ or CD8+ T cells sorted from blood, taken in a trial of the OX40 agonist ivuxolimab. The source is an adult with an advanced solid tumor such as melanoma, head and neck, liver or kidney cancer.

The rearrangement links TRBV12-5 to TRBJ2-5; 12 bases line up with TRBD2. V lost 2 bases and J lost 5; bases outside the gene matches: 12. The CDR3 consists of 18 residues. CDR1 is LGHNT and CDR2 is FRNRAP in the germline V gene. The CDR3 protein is CASGLLTGTSGSEETQYF. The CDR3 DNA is TGTGCTAGTGGTTTGTTAACCGGGACTAGCGGGTCGGAGGAGACCCAGTACTTC.

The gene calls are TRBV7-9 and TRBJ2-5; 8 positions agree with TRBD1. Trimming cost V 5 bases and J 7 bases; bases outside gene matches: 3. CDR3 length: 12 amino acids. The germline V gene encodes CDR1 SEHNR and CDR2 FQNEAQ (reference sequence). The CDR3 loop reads CASSHGTGTQYF. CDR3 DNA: TGTGCCAGCAGCCACGGGACAGGGACCCAGTACTTC.

Here the CDR3 reads CASSPPYRVREQYF. The CDR3 DNA reads as TGTGCCAGCTCACCACCCTACAGGGTCCGTGAGCAGTACTTC. The gene calls are TRBV18 and TRBJ2-7, with D possibly being TRBD1 (6 bases). Germline CDR1 KGHSH, CDR2 LQKENI. Trimming removed 0 bases at V and 7 bases at J, with 13 bases between. CDR3 length: 14 amino acids.

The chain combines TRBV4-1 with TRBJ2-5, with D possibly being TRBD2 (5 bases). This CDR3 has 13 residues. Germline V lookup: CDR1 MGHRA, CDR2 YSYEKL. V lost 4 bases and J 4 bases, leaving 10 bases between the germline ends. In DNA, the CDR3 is TGCGCCAGCAGCCTGGGTGAGGGAGAGACCCAGTACTTC. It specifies CASSLGEGETQYF.

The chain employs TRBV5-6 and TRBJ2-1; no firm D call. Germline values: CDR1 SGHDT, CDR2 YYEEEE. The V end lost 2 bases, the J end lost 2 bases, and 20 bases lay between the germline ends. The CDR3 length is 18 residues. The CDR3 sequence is CASSFRTELTFAYNEQFF. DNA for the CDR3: TGTGCCAGCAGCTTTCGGACGGAGCTAACCTTTGCCTACAATGAGCAGTTCTTC.

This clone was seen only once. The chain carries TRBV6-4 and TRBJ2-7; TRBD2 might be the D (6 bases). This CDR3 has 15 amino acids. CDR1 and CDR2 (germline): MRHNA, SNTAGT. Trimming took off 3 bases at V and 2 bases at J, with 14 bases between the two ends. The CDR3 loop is CASSEQPGATYEQYF. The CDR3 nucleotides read TGTGCCAGCAGTGAGCAGCCGGGAGCAACCTACGAGCAGTACTTC.

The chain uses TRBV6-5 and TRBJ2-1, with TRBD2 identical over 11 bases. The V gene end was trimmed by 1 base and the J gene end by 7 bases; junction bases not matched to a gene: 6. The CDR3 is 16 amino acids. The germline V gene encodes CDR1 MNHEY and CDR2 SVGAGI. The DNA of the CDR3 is TGTGCCAGCAGTTACTTACTAGCGGGAGAGGGGAATGAGCAGTTCTTC. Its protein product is CASSYLLAGEGNEQFF.

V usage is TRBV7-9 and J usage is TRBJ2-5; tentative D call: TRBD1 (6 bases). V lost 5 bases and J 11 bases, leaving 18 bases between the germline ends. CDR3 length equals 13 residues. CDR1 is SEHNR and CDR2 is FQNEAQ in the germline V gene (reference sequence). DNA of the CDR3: TGTGCCAGCAGCCCCCGGGACACATATGAGCAGTACTTC. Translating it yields CASSPRDTYEQYF.

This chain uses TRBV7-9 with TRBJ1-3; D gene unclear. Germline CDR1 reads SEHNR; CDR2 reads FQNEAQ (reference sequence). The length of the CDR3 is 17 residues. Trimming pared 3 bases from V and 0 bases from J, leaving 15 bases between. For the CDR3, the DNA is TGTGCCAGCAGCTTCCTGGGCGACGGCAGCTCTGGAAACACCATATATTTT. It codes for CASSFLGDGSSGNTIYF. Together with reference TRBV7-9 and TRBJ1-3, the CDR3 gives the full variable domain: DTGVSQNPRHKITKRGQNVTFRCDPISEHNRLYWYRQTLGQGPEFLTYFQNEAQLEKSRLLSDRFSAERPKGSFSTLEIQRTEQGDSAMYLCASSFLGDGSSGNTIYFGEGSWLTVV.

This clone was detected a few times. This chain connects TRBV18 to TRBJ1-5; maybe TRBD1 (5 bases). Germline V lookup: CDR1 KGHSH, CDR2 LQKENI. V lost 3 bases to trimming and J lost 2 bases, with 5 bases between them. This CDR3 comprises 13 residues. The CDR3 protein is CASSPGGNQPQHF. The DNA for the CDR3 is TGTGCCAGCTCACCGGGGGGCAATCAGCCCCAGCATTTT.

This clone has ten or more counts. The CDR3 here is CASSTGQGVYRDTEAFF. CDR3 bases: TGTGCCAGTAGTACGGGGCAGGGGGTTTATCGGGACACTGAAGCTTTCTTT. This chain links TRBV19 with TRBJ1-1; 7 bases line up with TRBD1. Germline V gene data show CDR1 as LNHDA and CDR2 as SQIVND (reference sequence). The CDR3 has 17 amino acids. Losses at the gene ends were 4 bases for V and 3 bases for J; bases not matched to a gene: 14. Variable domain in full (rest from reference TRBV19 and TRBJ1-1): DGGITQSPKYLFRKEGQNVTLSCEQNLNHDAMYWYRQDPGQGLRLIYYSQIVNDFQKGDIAEGYSVSREKKESFPLTVTSAQKNPTAFYLCASSTGQGVYRDTEAFFGQGTRLTVV.

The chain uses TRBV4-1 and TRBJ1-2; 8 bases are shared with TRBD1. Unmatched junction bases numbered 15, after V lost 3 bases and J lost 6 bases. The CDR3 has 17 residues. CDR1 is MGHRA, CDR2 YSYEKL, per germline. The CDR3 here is CASSHYIPAGGVDGYTF. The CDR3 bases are TGCGCCAGCAGCCACTACATCCCCGCAGGGGGCGTCGATGGCTACACCTTC.

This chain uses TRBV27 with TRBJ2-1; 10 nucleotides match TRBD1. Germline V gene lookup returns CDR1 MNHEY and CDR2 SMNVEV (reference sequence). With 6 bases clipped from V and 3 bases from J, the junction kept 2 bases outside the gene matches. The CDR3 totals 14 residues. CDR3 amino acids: CASRTGGIYNEQFF. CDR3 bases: TGTGCCAGCAGGACAGGGGGCATCTACAATGAGCAGTTCTTC.

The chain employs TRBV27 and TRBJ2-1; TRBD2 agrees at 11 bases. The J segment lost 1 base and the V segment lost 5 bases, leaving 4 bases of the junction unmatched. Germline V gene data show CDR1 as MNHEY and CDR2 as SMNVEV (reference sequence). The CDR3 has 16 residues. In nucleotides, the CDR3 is TGTGCCAGCAGTAAATTAGCGGGAGGGTCCTACAATGAGCAGTTCTTC. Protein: CASSKLAGGSYNEQFF.

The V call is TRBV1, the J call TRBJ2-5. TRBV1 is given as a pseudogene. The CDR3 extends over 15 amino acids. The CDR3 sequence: CTSSQEITRWETQYF. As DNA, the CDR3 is TGCACCAGCAGCCAAGAAATCACACGGTGGGAGACCCAGTACTTC.

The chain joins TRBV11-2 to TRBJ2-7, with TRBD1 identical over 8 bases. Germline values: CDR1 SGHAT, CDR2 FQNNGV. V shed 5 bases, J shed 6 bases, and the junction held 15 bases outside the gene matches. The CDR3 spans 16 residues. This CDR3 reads CASSTSLQGAQGEQYF. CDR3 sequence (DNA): TGTGCCAGCAGCACCAGCCTCCAGGGGGCGCAGGGCGAGCAGTACTTC.

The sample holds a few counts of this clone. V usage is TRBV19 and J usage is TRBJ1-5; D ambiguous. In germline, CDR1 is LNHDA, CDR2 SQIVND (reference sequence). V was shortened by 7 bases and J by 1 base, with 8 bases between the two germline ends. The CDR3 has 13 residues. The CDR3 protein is CASNLRSNQPQHF. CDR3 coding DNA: TGTGCCAGTAATTTGAGAAGCAATCAGCCCCAGCATTTT.

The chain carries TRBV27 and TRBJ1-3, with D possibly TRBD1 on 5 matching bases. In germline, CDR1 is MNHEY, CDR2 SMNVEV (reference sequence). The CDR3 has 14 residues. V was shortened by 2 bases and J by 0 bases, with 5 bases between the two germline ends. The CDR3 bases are TGTGCCAGCAGTTTACAGGGCTCTGGAAACACCATATATTTT. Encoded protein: CASSLQGSGNTIYF.

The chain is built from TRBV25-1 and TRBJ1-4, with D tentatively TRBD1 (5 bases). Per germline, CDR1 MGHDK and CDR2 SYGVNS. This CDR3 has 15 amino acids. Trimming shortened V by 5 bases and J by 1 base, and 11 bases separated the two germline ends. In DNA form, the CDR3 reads TGTGCCAGCAGTTGGTCAGGGCTAACTAATGAAAAACTGTTTTTT. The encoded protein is CASSWSGLTNEKLFF.

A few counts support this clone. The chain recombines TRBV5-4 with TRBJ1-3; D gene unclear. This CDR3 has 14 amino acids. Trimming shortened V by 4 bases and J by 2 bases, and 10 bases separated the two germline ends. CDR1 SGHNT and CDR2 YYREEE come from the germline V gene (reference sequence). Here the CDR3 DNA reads TGTGCCAGCAGCGTGTCGCCGGCTGGAAACACCATATATTTT. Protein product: CASSVSPAGNTIYF.

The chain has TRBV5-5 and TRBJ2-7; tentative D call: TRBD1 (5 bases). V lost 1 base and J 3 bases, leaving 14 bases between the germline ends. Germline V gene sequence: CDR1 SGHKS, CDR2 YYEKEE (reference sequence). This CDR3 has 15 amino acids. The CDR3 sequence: CASSLTGHYDYEQYF. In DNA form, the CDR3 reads TGTGCCAGCAGCTTGACCGGACACTACGACTACGAGCAGTACTTC.

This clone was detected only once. This chain's CDR3 is CASSVEDSTDTQYF. The DNA of the CDR3 is TGTGCCAGCAGCGTAGAGGACAGCACAGATACGCAGTATTTT. The chain is built from TRBV9 and TRBJ2-3; D uncertain. CDR3 length equals 14 residues. Looked up from germline, CDR1 is SGDLS and CDR2 is YYNGEE. The V end lost 0 bases, the J end lost 0 bases, and 5 bases lay between the germline ends.

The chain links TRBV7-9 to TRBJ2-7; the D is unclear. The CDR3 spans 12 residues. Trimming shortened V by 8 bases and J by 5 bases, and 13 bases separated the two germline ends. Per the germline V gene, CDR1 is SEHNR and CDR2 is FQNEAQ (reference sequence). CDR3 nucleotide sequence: TGTGCCAGCCGCGCAGGTCTCGACGAGCAGTACTTC. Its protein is CASRAGLDEQYF.

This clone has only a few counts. The CDR3 is CASSSSGTGFQYF. As DNA, the CDR3 is TGCGCCAGCAGCTCATCCGGGACAGGGTTCCAGTACTTC. The V gene is TRBV5-1, the J gene TRBJ2-7; TRBD1 agrees at 9 bases. The germline V gene encodes CDR1 SGHRS and CDR2 YFSETQ. The CDR3 is made up of 13 amino acids. J lost 10 bases, V lost 3 bases, and 8 bases had no gene match.